The following is a TCR beta chain sequence with its context. Its specificity is unknown. This sample is drawn from a study of CD8+ T cells in alopecia areata. Study summary: Tofacitinib lasted 6 to 18 months, then 6 months off drug.

cDNA prepared by RNA extraction and subsequent reverse transcription served as the template for sequencing. Clones were read by immunoSEQ multiplex PCR, and TCRdb kept only the in-frame ones, dropping some. The sample lists about 270,000 clones; about 62% were seen once. The sample's treatment: oral pan-JAK inhibitor, 5-10 mg twice daily. Study-wide findings and caveats: Alopecia totalis/universalis scalp especially showed more expanded CD8+ clones than normal scalp.

The V and J ends lost 4 bases and 5 bases, in that order; junction bases with no gene match: 8. CDR3 length: 14 amino acids. CDR1 is SGHRS and CDR2 is YFSETQ in the germline V gene. This sequence joins TRBV5-1 and TRBJ2-5, with 7 bases aligning to TRBD1. The TCR was taken from a human donor with alopecia areata. The source material was CD4+ T cells sorted from blood, sampled at approximately week 52, from a patient treated with tofacitinib. CDR3 sequence: CASSPVTGQETQYF. CDR3 DNA sequence: TGCGCCAGCAGCCCGGTGACAGGGCAGGAGACCCAGTACTTC. Full variable domain (rest looked up from reference TRBV5-1 and TRBJ2-5): KAGVTQTPRYLIKTRGQQVTLSCSPISGHRSVSWYQQTPGQGLQFLFEYFSETQRNKGNFPGRFSGRQFSNSRSEMNVSTLELGDSALYLCASSPVTGQETQYFGPGTRLLVL.